A single sample gave rise to the 10 T cell receptor beta chains below, sequenced in a study of cytomegalovirus exposure and HLA in healthy donors. This PCR relied on a set of 60 Vbeta primers and 13 Jbeta primers. TCRdb keeps only in-frame clones here, not all; method: immunoSEQ multiplex PCR. Of some 180,000 clones listed, around four fifths are singletons. The sequencing input was PBMCs. The receptors stem from a woman aged 55-75 years in good health and CMV-seropositive.

The chain carries TRBV18 and TRBJ1-5; weak D call: TRBD1 (5 bases). The CDR3 is 15 amino acids. The V and J ends lost 0 bases and 3 bases respectively, with 9 bases between them. CDR1 is KGHSH and CDR2 is LQKENI in the germline V gene. The CDR3: CASSPPGGNNQPQHF. CDR3 DNA sequence: TGTGCCAGCTCACCACCGGGGGGTAACAATCAGCCCCAGCATTTT.

This chain links TRBV4-3 with TRBJ1-1, with D tentatively TRBD1 (6 bases). V lost 1 base and J 4 bases, leaving 16 bases between the germline ends. The CDR3 consists of 16 residues. The germline CDR1 and CDR2 sequences are LGHNA and YSLEER. The CDR3 reads CASSQVSTGQGTEAFF. CDR3 nucleotides: TGCGCCAGCAGCCAAGTATCGACAGGCCAGGGCACTGAAGCTTTCTTT.

The rearrangement joins TRBV10-3 to TRBJ1-1; 8 bases map to TRBD1. Trimming took 3 bases from V and 9 from J; bases not matched to a gene: 6. Germline V gives CDR1 ENHRY, CDR2 SYGVKD. The CDR3 loop spans 13 amino acids. CDR3 amino acids: CAISDRQGTKAFF. In nucleotides, the CDR3 is TGTGCCATCAGTGACAGACAGGGGACGAAAGCTTTCTTT.

This chain connects TRBV20-1 to TRBJ2-5; D unresolved. V gave up 3 bases and J gave up 5 bases, with 7 bases separating them. The CDR3 is made up of 11 amino acids. Germline V gene sequence: CDR1 DFQATT, CDR2 SNEGSKA (reference sequence). The CDR3 spells CSARLEETQYF. The CDR3 coding sequence is TGCAGTGCTAGGTTGGAGGAGACCCAGTACTTC.

The rearrangement links TRBV7-9 to TRBJ1-6; no clear D gene. Trimming removed 8 bases from V and 2 bases from J, with 10 bases in between. From germline, CDR1 is SEHNR and CDR2 FQNEAQ (reference sequence). The CDR3 is 14 amino acids. This chain's CDR3 is CASEPGTYNSPLHF. CDR3 bases: TGTGCCAGCGAGCCGGGTACCTATAATTCACCCCTCCACTTT.

This chain joins TRBV30 and TRBJ1-4; D is possibly TRBD1 (5 bases). This CDR3 has 15 amino acids. From germline, CDR1 is GTSNPN and CDR2 SVGIG (reference sequence). V was clipped by 1 base and J by 8 bases, with 17 bases between them. The CDR3 loop is CAWSAGTPGREKLFF. DNA for the CDR3: TGTGCCTGGAGTGCCGGGACGCCCGGGAGGGAAAAACTGTTTTTT.

To note about this clone: At one boundary the junction diverges from the germline segment, which might be a read error. The chain recombines TRBV4-3 with TRBJ2-1, with TRBD1 identical over 8 bases. Germline V gives CDR1 LGHNA, CDR2 YSLEER. CDR3 length equals 14 residues. The CDR3 nucleotides are TGCGCCAGCAGCCAACTAGGATCTAGGACAGGGTTGATCTTC. Its translation: CASSQLGSRTGLIF.

The chain joins TRBV7-2 to TRBJ2-5; TRBD2 aligns across 9 bases. This CDR3 has 15 amino acids. J lost 2 bases, V lost 6 bases, and 7 bases had no gene match. CDR1 SGHTA and CDR2 FQGNSA come from the germline V gene. CDR3 bases: TGTGCCAGCAGGACTAGCGGCGGTAGGCAAGAGACCCAGTACTTC. Translated: CASRTSGGRQETQYF.

This clone has just one count. The chain is built from TRBV5-4 and TRBJ2-3; 10 positions match TRBD2. The CDR3 loop spans 16 amino acids. The V segment lost 3 bases and the J segment 0 bases; nucleotides outside the gene matches: 4. Germline CDR1 is SGHNT and CDR2 is YYREEE (reference sequence). CDR3 sequence: CASSSFSGGSTDTQYF. CDR3 DNA: TGTGCCAGCAGCTCGTTTAGCGGGGGGAGCACAGATACGCAGTATTTT.

The chain joins TRBV27 to TRBJ2-5; perhaps TRBD2 as D (6 bases). The J call is uncertain, as TRBJ2-7 better fits the DNA end. Germline lookup yields CDR1 MNHEY and CDR2 SMNVEV (reference sequence). The CDR3 contains 15 residues. This CDR3 is CASSLLVGGPYEQYF. DNA of the CDR3: TGTGCCAGCAGTTTATTGGTGGGGGGACCCTACGAGCAGTACTTC.